The 19 T cell receptor beta chains below all came from one sample that was sequenced in a study of T-cell reconstitution after alpha-beta-depleted transplantation in children. A library of TCRbeta sequences, prepared with unique molecular identifiers, was generated. TCRdb re-analysed the PCR reads in MiXCR, keeping a single row per CDR3 protein. The repertoire includes hundreds of thousands of distinct CDR3 sequences, under 15% of them detected once, and 0.75% to 0.85% sits in the top ten. The starting material was PBMCs, obtained before TCRalphabeta/CD19-depleted stem cell transplant. The source of these receptors is a girl aged 2-10 years with congenital amegakaryocytic thrombocytopenia, due to receive a stem cell transplant.

This clonotype was detected ten times or more. J is TRBJ2-7 and V is TRBV20-1, with D perhaps assigned TRBD1 or TRBD2 (5 bases each). This CDR3 is built from 15 residues. Germline CDR1 DFQATT, CDR2 SNEGSKA (reference sequence). V was shortened by 4 bases and J by 1 base, with 17 bases between the two germline ends. The DNA for the CDR3 is TGCAGTGCTATTTCCGGGACCCAGAGATCCTACGAGCAGTACTTC. Amino acids: CSAISGTQRSYEQYF.

This clonotype was found many times. The chain employs TRBV5-1 and TRBJ2-1, with D perhaps matching TRBD2 (6 bases). Germline loops: CDR1 SGHRS, CDR2 YFSETQ. The CDR3 consists of 16 residues. Trimming cost V 1 base and J 3 bases, with 14 bases left between them. The CDR3 coding sequence is TGCGCCAGCAGCTTGATGGGGTTGGAGGGCTACAATGAGCAGTTCTTC. Residues: CASSLMGLEGYNEQFF.

This clonotype was counted at least ten times. The J gene is TRBJ2-1, the V gene TRBV10-3; 8 bases match TRBD2. With 6 bases clipped from V and 5 bases from J, the junction kept 3 bases outside the gene matches. The CDR3 totals 13 residues. CDR1 is ENHRY and CDR2 is SYGVKD in the germline V gene. As DNA, the CDR3 is TGTGCCATCAGAGCGGGAGCAGACAATGAGCAGTTCTTC. Its translation: CAIRAGADNEQFF.

This clonotype appeared many times. V and J are TRBV28 and TRBJ2-1, with unresolved D. Between the trimmed V and J ends, which lost 9 bases and 10 bases, there was a span of 13 bases. The CDR3 spans 11 residues. The germline gives CDR1 MDHEN, CDR2 SYDVKM. CDR3 in DNA: TGTGCCAGTGTCGCAGGAAGAGAGCAGTTCTTC. Its protein product is CASVAGREQFF.

V usage is TRBV12-3 or TRBV12-4 and J usage is TRBJ1-2, with D possibly being TRBD1 (5 bases). V was pared by 6 bases and J by 0 bases, with 29 bases between. There are 20 residues in the CDR3. The DNA of the CDR3 is TGTGCCAGCAGCTCTAACCTCCTACGGCGGGGCTCTACCTCTAACTATGGCTACACCTTC. Amino acids: CASSSNLLRRGSTSNYGYTF.

This chain connects TRBV15 to TRBJ2-3; 13 positions agree with TRBD2. The CDR3 covers 18 residues. Germline CDR1 is LNHNV and CDR2 is YYDKDF (reference sequence). V lost 5 bases to trimming and J lost 2 bases; unmatched junction nucleotides: 10. The CDR3 here is CATSFTWTSGSVTDTQYF. In nucleotides, the CDR3 is TGTGCCACCAGCTTTACTTGGACTAGCGGGAGCGTCACAGATACGCAGTATTTT.

This chain links TRBV30 with TRBJ2-7, with D tentatively TRBD2 (6 bases). Per the germline V gene, CDR1 is GTSNPN and CDR2 is SVGIG (reference sequence). The CDR3 consists of 16 residues. The germline V and J ends were trimmed by 4 bases and 3 bases, with 22 bases remaining between them. The CDR3 DNA reads as TGTGCCTGGACAGAGGAGGGGTCGCCTCGCGACTACGAGCAGTACTTC. Translated, it gives CAWTEEGSPRDYEQYF.

J is TRBJ2-1 and V is TRBV29-1; 8 nucleotides line up with TRBD2. Trimming took 1 base from V and 9 from J; bases not matched to a gene: 8. CDR1 SQVTM and CDR2 ANQGSEA come from the germline V gene. The CDR3 is 14 residues long. CDR3 region: CSVEAGGPSGEQFF. The CDR3 DNA reads as TGCAGCGTTGAAGCGGGAGGGCCCTCGGGTGAGCAGTTCTTC.

Comment on this clonotype: A much larger clone lies a single base off, so this may be a read error. The chain joins TRBV5-1 to TRBJ2-5; 7 bases map to TRBD1. The CDR3 length is 15 residues. Germline lookup yields CDR1 SGHRS and CDR2 YFSETQ. The CDR3: CASSLSGQIQESQYF. Here the CDR3 DNA reads TGCGCCAGCAGCCTATCGGGACAGATCCAAGAGTCCCAGTACTTC.

This clonotype is a singleton in its sample. The CDR3 reads CAIGPPSGLNTQYF. In DNA, the CDR3 is TGTGCCATCGGTCCTCCCTCGGGTTTGAATACGCAGTATTTT. The chain has TRBV10-3 and TRBJ2-3, with D unresolved. The V end lost 8 bases, the J end lost 7 bases, and 19 bases lay between the germline ends. This CDR3 has 14 amino acids. In germline, CDR1 is ENHRY, CDR2 SYGVKD.

The V and J genes are TRBV11-2 and TRBJ2-5; tentatively, D is TRBD1 (7 bases). CDR3 length: 15 residues. Trimming shortened V by 4 bases and J by 4 bases, and 16 bases separated the two germline ends. Germline lookup yields CDR1 SGHAT and CDR2 FQNNGV. The CDR3 coding sequence is TGTGCCAGCAGCTCCGGAGGGGGCTCAGGAGAGACCCAGTACTTC. Its translation is CASSSGGGSGETQYF.

The V and J genes are TRBV9 and TRBJ2-7; D perhaps matches TRBD1 (6 bases). The CDR3 contains 14 residues. Trimming left V 6 bases short and J 1 base short, with 14 bases between. Germline lookup yields CDR1 SGDLS and CDR2 YYNGEE. The CDR3 spells CASNQGGPSYEQYF. The CDR3 DNA follows: TGTGCCAGCAATCAAGGGGGACCATCCTACGAGCAGTACTTC. Filled out from reference TRBV9 and TRBJ2-7, the complete variable domain reads DSGVTQTPKHLITATGQRVTLRCSPRSGDLSVYWYQQSLDQGLQFLIQYYNGEERAKGNILERFSAQQFPDLHSELNLSSLELGDSALYFCASNQGGPSYEQYFGPGTRLTVT.

In its sample, this clonotype was seen a few times. V and J are TRBV20-1 and TRBJ1-2; 8 bases are shared with TRBD1. V was clipped by 3 bases and J by 8 bases; unmatched bases: 11. CDR3 length equals 14 residues. Germline CDR1 and CDR2: DFQATT and SNEGSKA (reference sequence). CDR3 in amino acids: CSASLTGAGGGYTF. DNA of the CDR3: TGCAGTGCTAGTCTGACAGGGGCAGGGGGCGGCTACACCTTC.

The chain's CDR3 is CSAPWGSRNEQFF. The CDR3 DNA sequence: TGCAGTGCTCCGTGGGGGAGTAGGAATGAGCAGTTCTTC. V usage is TRBV20-1 and J usage is TRBJ2-1, with D perhaps being TRBD1 or TRBD2 (5 bases each). CDR1 and CDR2 (germline): DFQATT, SNEGSKA (reference sequence). V was pared by 5 bases and J by 7 bases, with 15 bases between. The CDR3 is 13 amino acids.

This chain connects TRBV4-1 to TRBJ2-5; D uncertain. This CDR3 has 14 residues. V was shortened by 1 base and J by 5 bases, with 11 bases between the two germline ends. Germline-derived CDR1 and CDR2 are MGHRA and YSYEKL. CDR3 residues: CASSQVIGWETQYF. The CDR3, as DNA: TGCGCCAGCAGCCAAGTCATAGGCTGGGAGACCCAGTACTTC.

This clonotype was observed many times. The genes are TRBV30 and TRBJ2-1; TRBD2 might be the D (5 bases). The CDR3 is 16 residues long. Trimming shortened V by 3 bases and J by 3 bases, and 18 bases separated the two germline ends. Germline loops: CDR1 GTSNPN, CDR2 SVGIG (reference sequence). CDR3 protein: CAWSASGQAIYNEQFF. Written as DNA, the CDR3 is TGTGCCTGGAGCGCGAGCGGTCAGGCCATCTACAATGAGCAGTTCTTC.

This clonotype was seen many times. The rearrangement uses TRBV29-1 and TRBJ2-3, with 7 bases identical to TRBD1. The junction had 11 bases not matched to a gene; V was cut back by 0 bases and J by 5 bases. The CDR3 is 16 residues long. Germline CDR1 is SQVTM and CDR2 is ANQGSEA. Here the CDR3 DNA reads TGCAGCGTTGAAGATCTTCAAGGGGGCGCGGAAGATACGCAGTATTTT. Translating gives CSVEDLQGGAEDTQYF.

This clonotype was recorded at least ten times. The chain carries TRBV20-1 and TRBJ1-4, with D unresolved. Germline CDR1 is DFQATT and CDR2 is SNEGSKA (reference sequence). The length of the CDR3 is 14 residues. V was trimmed by 0 bases and J by 4 bases, leaving 9 bases between them. The CDR3 DNA is TGCAGTGCTAGAGAATTAGGGAATAATGAAAAACTGTTTTTT. It codes for CSARELGNNEKLFF.

This clonotype appeared many times. This sequence joins TRBV12-3 or TRBV12-4 and TRBJ1-3; D ambiguous. The V and J ends lost 3 bases and 0 bases respectively, with 6 bases between them. The CDR3 sequence is 14 residues long. The CDR3 region is CASSLISSGNTIYF. The CDR3 DNA is TGTGCCAGCAGTTTGATCAGCTCTGGAAACACCATATATTTT.